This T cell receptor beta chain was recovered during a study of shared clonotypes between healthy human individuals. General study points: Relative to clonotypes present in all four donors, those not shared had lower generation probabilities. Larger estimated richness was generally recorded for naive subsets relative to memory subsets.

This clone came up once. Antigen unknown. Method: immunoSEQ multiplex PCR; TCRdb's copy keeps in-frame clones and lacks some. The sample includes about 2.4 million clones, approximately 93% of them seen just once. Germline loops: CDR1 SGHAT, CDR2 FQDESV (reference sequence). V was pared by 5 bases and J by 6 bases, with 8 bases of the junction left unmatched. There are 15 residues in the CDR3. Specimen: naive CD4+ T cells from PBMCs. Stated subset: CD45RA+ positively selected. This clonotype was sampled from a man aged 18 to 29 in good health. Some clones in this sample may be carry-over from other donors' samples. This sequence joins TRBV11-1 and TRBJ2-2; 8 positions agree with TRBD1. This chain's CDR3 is CASSLDRARSGELFF. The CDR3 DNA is TGTGCCAGCAGCCTGGACAGGGCGAGGTCCGGGGAGCTGTTTTTT.